This entry is about one T cell receptor (beta chain). The record originates from a study of blood T cell repertoires in COVID-19. Across the study: Samples taken during acute and convalescent COVID-19 were collected in the United States, Italy and Spain.

The V and J ends lost 4 bases and 1 base respectively, with 8 bases between them. There are 13 residues in the CDR3. Germline CDR1 MGHRA, CDR2 YSYEKL. Sequencing was performed with immunoSEQ multiplex PCR; in TCRdb, only in-frame clones are kept and a portion is missing. The data hold about 230,000 clones, with over 85% observed a single time. The V call is TRBV4-1, the J call TRBJ2-7; possibly TRBD1 for D (5 bases). The sequence was collected from a woman aged 25-40 years with acute COVID-19. Material for sequencing was PBMCs or T cells enriched from blood (not recorded which). CDR3 nucleotide sequence: TGCGCCAGCAGCCTCAGGGTTTCCTACGAGCAGTACTTC. Protein: CASSLRVSYEQYF.